This TCR beta chain came from a study of response to subunit inactivated influenza vaccine. Findings of the study overall: The authors suggested that few new T cells are recruited per seasonal influenza vaccination.

V was trimmed by 4 bases and J by 0 bases, leaving 10 bases between them. Germline CDR1 and CDR2: LNHNV and YYDKDF (reference sequence). The CDR3 runs to 14 residues. Comments on this clonotype: As yet, its antigen is unknown.

TCRdb called the RT-PCR reads again in MiXCR, with one record for every CDR3 protein. The repertoire holds roughly 650,000 distinct CDR3 sequences, 12% to 15% seen once, with about 7.6% in the top ten. The source of this sequence is a man in his fifties or sixties who received an inactivated influenza vaccine. Material: PBMCs from blood, obtained less than 15 days before vaccination. The rearrangement joins TRBV15 to TRBJ2-7; D uncertain. As DNA, the CDR3 is TGTGCCACCAGCAAGGATCTGGGCTCCTACGAGCAGTACTTC. Translating gives CATSKDLGSYEQYF.